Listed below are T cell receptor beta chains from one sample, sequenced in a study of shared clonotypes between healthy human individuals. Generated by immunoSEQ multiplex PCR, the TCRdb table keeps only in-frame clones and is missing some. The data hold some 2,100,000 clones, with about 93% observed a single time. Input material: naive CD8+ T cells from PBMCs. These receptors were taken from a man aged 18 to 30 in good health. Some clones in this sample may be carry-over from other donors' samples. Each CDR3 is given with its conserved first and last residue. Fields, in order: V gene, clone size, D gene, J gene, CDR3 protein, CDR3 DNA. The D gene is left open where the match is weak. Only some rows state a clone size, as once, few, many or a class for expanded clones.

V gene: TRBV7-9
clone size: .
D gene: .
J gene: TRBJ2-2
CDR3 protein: CASSLWQTANTGELFF
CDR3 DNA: TGTGCCAGCAGCTTATGGCAGACCGCGAACACCGGGGAGCTGTTTTTT

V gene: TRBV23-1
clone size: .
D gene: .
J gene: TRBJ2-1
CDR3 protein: CASSQSRRWRADSDNEQFF
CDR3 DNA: TGCGCCAGCAGTCAATCAAGGCGTTGGCGGGCAGACTCTGACAATGAGCAGTTCTTC

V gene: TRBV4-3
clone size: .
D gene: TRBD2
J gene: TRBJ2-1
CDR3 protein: CASSPLAGGNEQFF
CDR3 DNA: TGCGCCAGCAGCCCTTTAGCGGGAGGGAATGAGCAGTTCTTC

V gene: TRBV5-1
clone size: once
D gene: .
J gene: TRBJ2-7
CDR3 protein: CASSLALPRDSPYEQYF
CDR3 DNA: TGCGCCAGCAGCTTGGCCCTACCGCGGGACAGCCCCTACGAGCAGTACTTC

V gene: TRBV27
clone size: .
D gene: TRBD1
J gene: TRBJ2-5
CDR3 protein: CASSLLAGGQETQYF
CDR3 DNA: TGTGCCAGCAGTTTATTGGCAGGGGGCCAAGAGACCCAGTACTTC

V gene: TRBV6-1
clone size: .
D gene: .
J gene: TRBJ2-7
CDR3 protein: CASSGIDRFYEQYF
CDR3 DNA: TGTGCCAGCAGCGGGATAGACAGGTTCTACGAGCAGTACTTC

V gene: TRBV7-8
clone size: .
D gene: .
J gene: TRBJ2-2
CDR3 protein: CASSPVWGMNTGELFF
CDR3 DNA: TGTGCCAGCAGCCCCGTTTGGGGGATGAACACCGGGGAGCTGTTTTTT

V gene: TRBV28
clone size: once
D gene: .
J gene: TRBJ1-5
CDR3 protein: CASSSPRVYSNQPQHF
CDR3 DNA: TGTGCCAGCAGTTCCCCAAGGGTCTATAGCAATCAGCCCCAGCATTTT

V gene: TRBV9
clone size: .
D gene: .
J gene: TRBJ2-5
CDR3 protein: CASSVALEGRPQYF
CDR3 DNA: TGTGCCAGCAGCGTAGCACTGGAGGGGCGTCCCCAGTACTTC

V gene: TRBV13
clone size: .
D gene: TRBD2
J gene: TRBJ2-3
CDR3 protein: CASSPWGSGSTDTQYF
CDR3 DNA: TGTGCCAGCAGCCCGTGGGGTAGCGGGAGCACAGATACGCAGTATTTT

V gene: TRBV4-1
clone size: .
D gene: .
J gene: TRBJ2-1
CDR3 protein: CASSQALGPQVRNEQFF
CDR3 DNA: TGCGCCAGCAGCCAAGCGTTGGGACCCCAGGTCCGCAATGAGCAGTTCTTC

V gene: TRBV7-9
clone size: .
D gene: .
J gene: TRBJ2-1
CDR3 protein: CASSLGAPEQFF
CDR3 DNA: TGTGCCAGCAGCTTAGGGGCCCCTGAGCAGTTCTTC

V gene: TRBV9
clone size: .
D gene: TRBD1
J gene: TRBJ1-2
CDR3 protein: CASSGNRGLNYGYTF
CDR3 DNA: TGTGCCAGCAGCGGGAACAGGGGGCTTAACTATGGCTACACCTTC

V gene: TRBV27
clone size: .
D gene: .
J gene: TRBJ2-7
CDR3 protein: CASRYRDSRSYEQYF
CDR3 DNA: TGTGCCAGCAGATACCGGGACTCTCGCTCCTACGAGCAGTACTTC

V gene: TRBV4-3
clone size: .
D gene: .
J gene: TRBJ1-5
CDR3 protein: CASSQGRGWQPQHF
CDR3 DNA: TGCGCCAGCAGCCAAGGACGAGGGTGGCAGCCCCAGCATTTT

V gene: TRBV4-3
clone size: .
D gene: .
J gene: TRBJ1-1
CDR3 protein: CASSQGRRLNTEAFF
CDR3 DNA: TGCGCCAGCAGCCAAGGCCGACGGCTCAACACTGAAGCTTTCTTT

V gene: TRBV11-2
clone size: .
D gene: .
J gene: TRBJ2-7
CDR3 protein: CASSLEYEGGEQYF
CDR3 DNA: TGTGCCAGCAGCTTGGAATACGAGGGAGGCGAGCAGTACTTC

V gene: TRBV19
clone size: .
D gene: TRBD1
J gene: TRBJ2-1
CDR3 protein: CASTYVGQSYNEQFF
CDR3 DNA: TGTGCCAGTACCTACGTGGGACAGTCCTACAATGAGCAGTTCTTC

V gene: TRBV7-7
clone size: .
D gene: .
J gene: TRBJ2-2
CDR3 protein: CASSLDPGANTGELFF
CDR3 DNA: TGTGCCAGCAGCTTAGATCCGGGGGCGAACACCGGGGAGCTGTTTTTT

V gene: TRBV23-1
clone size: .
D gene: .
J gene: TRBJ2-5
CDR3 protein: CASSQSPLATETQYF
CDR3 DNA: TGCGCCAGCAGTCAATCTCCCCTAGCGACGGAGACCCAGTACTTC

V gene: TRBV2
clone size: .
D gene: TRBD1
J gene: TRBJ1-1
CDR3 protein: CASSDSVRGRKSTEAFF
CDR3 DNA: TGTGCCAGCAGTGATAGCGTAAGGGGGCGGAAGAGCACTGAAGCTTTCTTT

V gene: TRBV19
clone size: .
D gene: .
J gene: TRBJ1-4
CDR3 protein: CASSIDVGTAANEKLFF
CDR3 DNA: TGTGCCAGTAGTATAGATGTGGGGACCGCAGCTAATGAAAAACTGTTTTTT

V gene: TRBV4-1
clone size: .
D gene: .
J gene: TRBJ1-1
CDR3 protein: CASSPAGNTEAFF
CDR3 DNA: TGCGCCAGCAGCCCGGCTGGGAACACTGAAGCTTTCTTT

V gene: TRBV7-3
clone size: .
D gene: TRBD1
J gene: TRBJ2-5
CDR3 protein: CASSSGQGARETQYF
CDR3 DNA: TGTGCCAGCAGCTCAGGACAGGGGGCAAGAGAGACCCAGTACTTC

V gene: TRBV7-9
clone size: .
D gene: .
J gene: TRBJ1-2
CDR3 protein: CASSLRGVLYGYTF
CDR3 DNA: TGTGCCAGCAGCTTAAGAGGGGTCCTGTATGGCTACACCTTC

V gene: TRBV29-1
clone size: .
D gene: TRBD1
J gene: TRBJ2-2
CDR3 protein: CSVEHPDRGLFTGELFF
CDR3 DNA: TGCAGCGTTGAACACCCCGACAGGGGGCTCTTCACCGGGGAGCTGTTTTTT

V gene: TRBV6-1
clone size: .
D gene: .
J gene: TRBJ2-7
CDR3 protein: CASRGDSNEQYF
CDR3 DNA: TGTGCCAGCAGAGGCGACAGCAACGAGCAGTACTTC

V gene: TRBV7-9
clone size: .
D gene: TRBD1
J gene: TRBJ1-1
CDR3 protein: CASSLHTGEYTEAFF
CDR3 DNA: TGTGCCAGCAGCCTACATACAGGGGAGTACACTGAAGCTTTCTTT

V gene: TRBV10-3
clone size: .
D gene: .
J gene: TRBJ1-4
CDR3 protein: CAISDMDSPNEKLFF
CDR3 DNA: TGTGCCATCAGTGACATGGACAGCCCTAATGAAAAACTGTTTTTT

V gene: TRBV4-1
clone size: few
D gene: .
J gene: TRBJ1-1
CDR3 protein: CASSQTGNTEAFF
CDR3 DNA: TGCGCCAGCAGCCAAACCGGGAACACTGAAGCTTTCTTT

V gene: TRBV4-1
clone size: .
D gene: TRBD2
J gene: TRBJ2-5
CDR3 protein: CASSQDWAREGGETQYF
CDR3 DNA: TGCGCCAGCAGCCAAGATTGGGCGCGGGAGGGGGGAGAGACCCAGTACTTC

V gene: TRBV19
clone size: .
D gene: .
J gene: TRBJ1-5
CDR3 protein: CASSDGWTQPQHF
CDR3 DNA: TGTGCCAGTAGTGACGGATGGACCCAGCCCCAGCATTTT

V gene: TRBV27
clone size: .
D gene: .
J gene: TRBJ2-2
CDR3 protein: CASSTLDRLYTGELFF
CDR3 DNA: TGTGCCAGCAGTACTTTAGACAGGCTTTACACCGGGGAGCTGTTTTTT

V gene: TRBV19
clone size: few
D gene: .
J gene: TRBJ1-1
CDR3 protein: CASSFPYTEAFF
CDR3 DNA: TGTGCCAGTAGTTTCCCATACACTGAAGCTTTCTTT

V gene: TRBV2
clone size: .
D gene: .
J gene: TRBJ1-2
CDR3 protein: CASSERGGHYGYTF
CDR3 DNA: TGTGCCAGCAGTGAGCGGGGTGGGCACTATGGCTACACCTTC

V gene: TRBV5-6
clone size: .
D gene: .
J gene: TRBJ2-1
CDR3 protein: CASSLARRSPLFF
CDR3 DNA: TGTGCCAGCAGCTTGGCTAGGAGGTCCCCCTTGTTCTTC

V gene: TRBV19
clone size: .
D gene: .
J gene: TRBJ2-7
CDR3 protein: CASSTGTGMFSPEQYF
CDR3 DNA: TGTGCCAGTAGTACCGGGACGGGAATGTTCTCCCCCGAGCAGTACTTC

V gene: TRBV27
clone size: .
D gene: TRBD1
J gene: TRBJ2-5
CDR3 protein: CASTDRGQEETQYF
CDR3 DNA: TGTGCCAGCACCGACAGGGGGCAAGAAGAGACCCAGTACTTC

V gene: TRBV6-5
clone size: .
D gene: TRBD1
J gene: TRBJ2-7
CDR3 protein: CASSYRTGWHEQYF
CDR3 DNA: TGTGCCAGCAGTTACAGGACAGGGTGGCACGAGCAGTACTTC

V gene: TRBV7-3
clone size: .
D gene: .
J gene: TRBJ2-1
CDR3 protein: CASRTPPHEQFF
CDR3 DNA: TGTGCCAGCAGAACGCCTCCCCATGAGCAGTTCTTC

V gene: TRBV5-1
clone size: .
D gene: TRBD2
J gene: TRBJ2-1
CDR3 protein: CASSYSGSVDQEQFF
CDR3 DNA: TGCGCCAGCAGCTATAGCGGGTCGGTGGACCAAGAGCAGTTCTTC

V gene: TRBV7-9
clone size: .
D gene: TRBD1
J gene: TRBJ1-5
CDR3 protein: CASSSGQDSNQPQHF
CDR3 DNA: TGTGCCAGCAGCTCCGGACAGGATAGCAATCAGCCCCAGCATTTT

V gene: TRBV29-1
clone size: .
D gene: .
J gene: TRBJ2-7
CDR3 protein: CSVSPGESDEQYF
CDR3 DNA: TGCAGCGTTAGTCCGGGAGAAAGCGACGAGCAGTACTTC

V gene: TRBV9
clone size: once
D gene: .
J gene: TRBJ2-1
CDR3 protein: CASSVGNGEQFF
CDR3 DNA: TGTGCCAGCAGCGTAGGTAATGGGGAGCAGTTCTTC

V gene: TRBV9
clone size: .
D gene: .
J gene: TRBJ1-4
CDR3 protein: CASSAGWNNEKLFF
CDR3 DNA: TGTGCCAGCAGCGCAGGGTGGAATAATGAAAAACTGTTTTTT

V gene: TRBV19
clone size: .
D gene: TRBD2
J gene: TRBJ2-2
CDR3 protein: CASSNLAGTSGILNTGELFF
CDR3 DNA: TGTGCCAGTAGTAATCTCGCCGGGACTAGCGGGATTTTGAACACCGGGGAGCTGTTTTTT

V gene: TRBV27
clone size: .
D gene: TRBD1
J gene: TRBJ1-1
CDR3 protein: CASSLPGQGAGTEAFF
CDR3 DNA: TGTGCCAGCAGTTTACCGGGACAGGGGGCAGGGACTGAAGCTTTCTTT

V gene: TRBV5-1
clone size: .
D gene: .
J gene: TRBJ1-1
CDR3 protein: CASSSSGVGEAFF
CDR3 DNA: TGCGCCAGCAGCTCCTCAGGGGTCGGTGAAGCTTTCTTT

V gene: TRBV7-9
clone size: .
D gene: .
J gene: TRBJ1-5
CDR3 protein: CASNSKGNQPQHF
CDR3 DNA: TGTGCCAGCAACTCGAAGGGAAATCAGCCCCAGCATTTT

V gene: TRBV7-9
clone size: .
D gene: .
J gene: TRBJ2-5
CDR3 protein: CASSTRDAAYQETQYF
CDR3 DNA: TGTGCCAGCAGCACCCGGGACGCAGCGTACCAAGAGACCCAGTACTTC

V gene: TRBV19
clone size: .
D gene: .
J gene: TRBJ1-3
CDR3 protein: CAASGGGDTIYF
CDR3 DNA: TGTGCCGCCTCGGGAGGGGGGGACACCATATATTTT

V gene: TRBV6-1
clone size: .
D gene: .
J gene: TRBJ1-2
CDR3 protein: CASTAAGLGYTF
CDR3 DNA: TGTGCCAGCACCGCAGCCGGACTCGGCTACACCTTC

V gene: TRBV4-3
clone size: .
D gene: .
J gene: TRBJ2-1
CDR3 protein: CASSQRLVNEQFF
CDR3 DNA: TGCGCCAGCAGCCAACGTCTAGTCAATGAGCAGTTCTTC

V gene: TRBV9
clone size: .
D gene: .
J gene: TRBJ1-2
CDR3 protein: CASSVGSLRGYTF
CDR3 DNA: TGTGCCAGCAGCGTAGGGTCCCTACGAGGCTACACCTTC

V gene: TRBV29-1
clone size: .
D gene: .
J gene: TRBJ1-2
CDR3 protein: CSAGQGMVGYTF
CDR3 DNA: TGCAGCGCCGGACAAGGGATGGTTGGCTACACCTTC

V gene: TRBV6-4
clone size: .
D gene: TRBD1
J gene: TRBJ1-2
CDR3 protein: CASSDSDRVEGYTF
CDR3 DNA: TGTGCCAGCAGTGACTCCGACAGGGTGGAGGGCTACACCTTC

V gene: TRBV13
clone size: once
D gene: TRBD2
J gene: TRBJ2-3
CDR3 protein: CASTTGTSGSRADTQYF
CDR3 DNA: TGTGCCAGCACCACAGGGACTAGCGGGAGTCGGGCAGATACGCAGTATTTT

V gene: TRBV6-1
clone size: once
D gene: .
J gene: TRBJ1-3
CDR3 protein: CASSDMGGRGNTIYF
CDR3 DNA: TGTGCCAGCAGTGATATGGGGGGCAGAGGAAACACCATATATTTT

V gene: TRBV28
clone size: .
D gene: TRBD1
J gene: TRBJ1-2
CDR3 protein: CASTIPQGGYGYTF
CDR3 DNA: TGTGCCAGCACCATTCCCCAGGGGGGCTATGGCTACACCTTC